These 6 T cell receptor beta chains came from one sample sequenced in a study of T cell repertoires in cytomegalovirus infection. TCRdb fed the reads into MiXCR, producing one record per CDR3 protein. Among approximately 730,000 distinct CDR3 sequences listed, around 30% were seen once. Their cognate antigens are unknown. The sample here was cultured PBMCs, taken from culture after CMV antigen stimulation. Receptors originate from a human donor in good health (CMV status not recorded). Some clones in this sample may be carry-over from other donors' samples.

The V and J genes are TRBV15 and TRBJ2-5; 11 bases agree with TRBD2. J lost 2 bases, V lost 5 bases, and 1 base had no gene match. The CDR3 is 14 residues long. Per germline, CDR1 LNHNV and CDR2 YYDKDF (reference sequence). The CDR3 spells CATSPSGRQETQYF. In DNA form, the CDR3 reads TGTGCCACCAGCCCTAGCGGGAGGCAAGAGACCCAGTACTTC.

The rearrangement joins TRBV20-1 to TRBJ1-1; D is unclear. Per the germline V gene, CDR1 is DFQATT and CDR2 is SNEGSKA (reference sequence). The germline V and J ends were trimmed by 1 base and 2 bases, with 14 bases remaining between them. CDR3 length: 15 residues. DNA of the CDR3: TGCAGTGCTAGAGCCCTGACGGCCGCTAACACTGAAGCTTTCTTT. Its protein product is CSARALTAANTEAFF.

CDR3 in amino acids: CASSFPGFPYEQYF. In nucleotides, the CDR3 is TGTGCCAGCAGCTTCCCCGGATTCCCCTACGAGCAGTACTTC. This chain links TRBV7-9 with TRBJ2-7; D is undetermined. This CDR3 comprises 14 residues. CDR1 and CDR2 from the germline V gene are SEHNR and FQNEAQ (reference sequence). Trimming took 3 bases from V and 2 from J, leaving 11 bases between them.

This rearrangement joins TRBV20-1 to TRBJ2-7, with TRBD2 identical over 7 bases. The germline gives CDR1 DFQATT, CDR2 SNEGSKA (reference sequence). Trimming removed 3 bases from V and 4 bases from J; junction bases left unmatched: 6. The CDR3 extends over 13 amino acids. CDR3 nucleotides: TGCAGTGCTAGGGGTCTAGCGGCTTACGAGCAGTACTTC. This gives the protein CSARGLAAYEQYF.

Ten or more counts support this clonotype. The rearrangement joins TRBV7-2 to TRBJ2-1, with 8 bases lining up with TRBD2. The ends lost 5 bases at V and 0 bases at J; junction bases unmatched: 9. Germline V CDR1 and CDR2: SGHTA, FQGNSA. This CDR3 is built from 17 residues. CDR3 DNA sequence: TGTGCCAGCAGCCGTTTTGGCGGGGGGATCTCCTACAATGAGCAGTTCTTC. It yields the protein CASSRFGGGISYNEQFF.

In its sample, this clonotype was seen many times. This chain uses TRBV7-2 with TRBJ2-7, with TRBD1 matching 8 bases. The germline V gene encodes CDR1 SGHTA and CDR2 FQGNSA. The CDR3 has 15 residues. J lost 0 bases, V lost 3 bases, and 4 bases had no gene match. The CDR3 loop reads CASSFDRGYSYEQYF. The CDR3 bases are TGTGCCAGCAGCTTTGACAGGGGATACTCCTACGAGCAGTACTTC.